The clone carrying this T cell receptor beta chain showed up just once. Per the germline V gene, CDR1 is SNHLY and CDR2 is FYNNEI. Unmatched junction bases numbered 7, after V lost 8 bases and J lost 3 bases. The CDR3 totals 14 residues. The sample originates from a study of blood T cell repertoires in COVID-19. Overall study context: Sites across the United States, Italy and Spain contributed samples from acute and convalescent COVID-19. Sample material is recorded as cDNA or gDNA derived from T cells, B-cell-depleted T cells, or PBMCs.

In the study's own analysis: Amplification of reference gene primers provided the estimated nucleated cell counts. Here immunoSEQ multiplex PCR was the method, and the copy in TCRdb shows in-frame clones only, minus some. The DNA gave D and trimming, while V, J and clone size come from that table. The table has 120,000 to 150,000 clones, just over 85% seen once. This chain connects TRBV2 to TRBJ2-5; 9 positions match TRBD1. The sequenced sample was peripheral blood. The clonotype was recovered from a woman aged 55 to 70 with acute or convalescent COVID-19. CDR3 sequence (DNA): TGTGCCAGCTCCAGAAGACAGGGGGAAGAGACCCAGTACTTC. This codes for CASSRRQGEETQYF.